A single sample is the source of the 20 T cell receptor beta chains below, sequenced in a study of blood T cell repertoires in COVID-19. Here immunoSEQ multiplex PCR was the method, and the copy in TCRdb shows in-frame clones only, minus some. The top ten hold 8.8% of the sample, which has roughly 46,000 clones, around 80% seen once. The material sequenced was peripheral blood. The receptor set was obtained from a man aged 55 to 70 with acute or convalescent COVID-19.

V is TRBV9 and J is TRBJ2-1; D is possibly TRBD2 (5 bases). The V end was cut by 7 bases, the J end by 0 bases, with 14 bases between. Looked up from germline, CDR1 is SGDLS and CDR2 is YYNGEE. The CDR3 has 15 residues. The CDR3 nucleotides are TGTGCCAGCTCTCGGGGTGTTAGCTCCTACAATGAGCAGTTCTTC. Translation gives CASSRGVSSYNEQFF.

V is TRBV4-1 and J is TRBJ2-1; D is possibly TRBD2 (6 bases). The V end lost 0 bases, the J end lost 7 bases, and 10 bases lay between the germline ends. The length of the CDR3 is 14 residues. The germline CDR1 and CDR2 sequences are MGHRA and YSYEKL. This chain's CDR3 is CASSQDGLTNEQFF. DNA of the CDR3: TGCGCCAGCAGCCAAGATGGACTAACTAATGAGCAGTTCTTC.

CDR3 DNA sequence: TGTGCCAGCTCACCACCGGGACAGGGGGCTCGCGAGCAGTACTTC. Protein sequence: CASSPPGQGAREQYF. The chain couples TRBV18 to TRBJ2-7; 12 nucleotides match TRBD1. The CDR3 has 15 residues. Germline CDR1 is KGHSH and CDR2 is LQKENI. The V gene end was trimmed by 0 bases and the J gene end by 6 bases; junction bases not matched to a gene: 3. The full variable domain, its missing parts supplied by reference TRBV18 and TRBJ2-7, is NAGVMQNPRHLVRRRGQEARLRCSPMKGHSHVYWYRQLPEEGLKFMVYLQKENIIDESGMPKERFSAEFPKEGPSILRIQQVVRGDSAAYFCASSPPGQGAREQYFGPGTRLTVT.

The chain links TRBV5-1 to TRBJ2-2; the match to TRBD1 covers 8 bases. There are 15 residues in the CDR3. Germline assignment: CDR1 SGHRS and CDR2 YFSETQ. V trimming: 4 bases; J trimming: 7 bases; junction bases outside the gene matches: 9. The CDR3 spells CASSPTRGRDGELFF. In DNA, the CDR3 is TGCGCCAGCAGCCCTACCAGGGGGCGGGACGGGGAGCTGTTTTTT.

The genes are TRBV19 and TRBJ2-1; D may be TRBD2 (6 bases). V was cut by 5 bases and J by 4 bases, with 12 bases left in between. The CDR3 sequence is 14 residues long. Germline CDR1 reads LNHDA; CDR2 reads SQIVND (reference sequence). The CDR3 region has the DNA TGTGCCAGTAGTCCGGCGGGACGATACAATGAGCAGTTCTTC. This codes for CASSPAGRYNEQFF.

This clone has just one count. The V gene is TRBV3-1 (or the pseudogene TRBV3-2), the J gene TRBJ2-1, with 8 positions matching TRBD1. V gave up 8 bases and J gave up 2 bases; unmatched junction bases: 2. Germline V lookup: CDR1 LGHDT, CDR2 YNNKEL (reference sequence). The CDR3 spans 13 residues. The CDR3, as DNA: TGTGCCAGCGGGACAGGAACCTACAATGAGCAGTTCTTC. This encodes CASGTGTYNEQFF.

This chain's CDR3 is CASSIGTIEAFF. DNA of the CDR3: TGTGCCAGTAGTATCGGGACAATTGAAGCTTTCTTT. V and J are TRBV19 and TRBJ1-1; D may be TRBD1 (6 bases). Trimming shortened V by 3 bases and J by 7 bases, and 9 bases separated the two germline ends. Germline CDR1 and CDR2: LNHDA and SQIVND (reference sequence). This CDR3 has 12 amino acids.

The chain combines TRBV30 with TRBJ1-4, with a tentative D call TRBD1 (6 bases). CDR1 GTSNPN and CDR2 SVGIG come from the germline V gene (reference sequence). V was cut by 5 bases and J by 2 bases, with 9 bases left in between. This CDR3 spans 13 amino acids. DNA of the CDR3: TGTGCCTGGTCAGGGGTTACTAATGAAAAACTGTTTTTT. Its translation: CAWSGVTNEKLFF.

V and J are TRBV28 and TRBJ1-1; 8 nucleotides align to TRBD1. The V gene end was trimmed by 5 bases and the J gene end by 1 base; junction bases not matched to a gene: 6. The CDR3 sequence is 15 residues long. Germline CDR1 is MDHEN and CDR2 is SYDVKM. Here the CDR3 DNA reads TGTGCCAGCAGTCCCAGGACAGGGCGGAACACTGAAGCTTTCTTT. This codes for CASSPRTGRNTEAFF.

This chain links TRBV19 with TRBJ1-5; 8 nucleotides line up with TRBD1. Looked up from germline, CDR1 is LNHDA and CDR2 is SQIVND (reference sequence). This CDR3 has 15 residues. V lost 5 bases and J lost 6; bases outside the gene matches: 9. As DNA, the CDR3 is TGTGCCAGTAGTGGGAACGGACAGGGAAGTCAGCCCCAGCATTTT. This codes for CASSGNGQGSQPQHF.

The CDR3 sequence is CSAGTGGASPLHF. The CDR3 DNA sequence: TGCAGCGCAGGGACAGGGGGCGCTTCACCCCTCCACTTT. V gene TRBV29-1 combines with J gene TRBJ1-6, with TRBD1 matching over 12 bases. The CDR3 is made up of 13 amino acids. The germline CDR1 and CDR2 sequences are SQVTM and ANQGSEA. Germline trimming cut 7 bases from V and 9 bases from J; bases unmatched to any gene: 4.

V usage is TRBV7-6 and J usage is TRBJ2-5, with D perhaps TRBD2 (6 bases). This CDR3 contains 15 residues. Germline assignment: CDR1 SGHVS and CDR2 FNYEAQ. V lost 0 bases and J lost 1, with 9 bases in between. CDR3 in amino acids: CASSLAGGAQETQYF. The CDR3 nucleotides are TGTGCCAGCAGCTTAGCGGGGGGAGCCCAAGAGACCCAGTACTTC.

CDR3 in DNA: TGTGCCAGCAGCTTAGGGACAGCGAACACTGAAGCTTTCTTT. Protein: CASSLGTANTEAFF. The gene calls are TRBV7-8 and TRBJ1-1; D might be TRBD1 (6 bases). The CDR3 has 14 amino acids. The germline V gene encodes CDR1 SGHVS and CDR2 FQNEAQ. Between the trimmed V and J ends, which lost 1 base and 1 base, there was a span of 7 bases.

This clone was counted a few times. The chain has TRBV11-1 and TRBJ1-6; D is ambiguous. CDR3 length: 13 residues. The V gene's germline CDR1 is SGHAT and CDR2 FQDESV (reference sequence). Trimming removed 3 bases at V and 9 bases at J, with 9 bases between. In DNA, the CDR3 is TGTGCCAGCAGCTTTGAGGAGCGTTCACCCCTCCACTTT. Protein sequence: CASSFEERSPLHF. Combining the CDR3 with reference TRBV11-1 and TRBJ1-6 gives the whole variable domain EAEVAQSPRYKITEKSQAVAFWCDPISGHATLYWYRQILGQGPELLVQFQDESVVDDSQLPKDRFSAERLKGVDSTLKIQPAELGDSAMYLCASSFEERSPLHFGNGTRLTVT.

This chain links TRBV30 with TRBJ1-2; D possibly corresponds to TRBD1 (5 bases). Germline values: CDR1 GTSNPN, CDR2 SVGIG (reference sequence). There are 13 residues in the CDR3. Trimming stripped 1 base from V and 4 bases from J, with 10 bases between. The DNA of the CDR3 is TGTGCCTGGAGTGAGGGGATCGGCTATGGCTACACCTTC. Protein product: CAWSEGIGYGYTF.

The chain carries TRBV30 and TRBJ1-6; D ambiguous. Trimming shortened V by 1 base and J by 7 bases, and 8 bases separated the two germline ends. Germline CDR1 and CDR2: GTSNPN and SVGIG (reference sequence). The CDR3 is 13 residues long. The CDR3 sequence is CAWSEWENSPLHF. CDR3 nucleotide sequence: TGTGCCTGGAGTGAGTGGGAGAATTCACCCCTCCACTTT.

The CDR3 here is CASSVEPDRGGNTIYF. The CDR3 DNA sequence: TGTGCCAGCAGCGTAGAACCGGACAGGGGAGGAAACACCATATATTTT. V and J are TRBV9 and TRBJ1-3; 9 nucleotides agree with TRBD1. J lost 4 bases, V lost 0 bases, and 5 bases had no gene match. From germline, CDR1 is SGDLS and CDR2 YYNGEE. This CDR3 spans 16 amino acids.

Here the CDR3 DNA reads TGTGCCAGTACCGATGGCAGGGTGCGATCACCCCTCCACTTT. Translated: CASTDGRVRSPLHF. The genes are TRBV19 and TRBJ1-6, with D perhaps matching TRBD1 (5 bases). Germline assignment: CDR1 LNHDA and CDR2 SQIVND (reference sequence). V was trimmed by 7 bases and J by 10 bases, leaving 17 bases between them. There are 14 residues in the CDR3.

The chain joins TRBV10-2 to TRBJ1-5; 8 bases line up with TRBD1. This CDR3 has 13 amino acids. CDR1 WSHSY and CDR2 SAAADI come from the germline V gene. Trimming took 6 bases from V and 4 from J; bases not matched to a gene: 2. The CDR3 coding sequence is TGCGCCAGCAGGGACAGGGAGAATCAGCCCCAGCATTTT. It is translated as CASRDRENQPQHF.

This chain joins TRBV6-5 and TRBJ1-4; D is undetermined. Per the germline V gene, CDR1 is MNHEY and CDR2 is SVGAGI. This CDR3 is 14 amino acids long. The ends were cut back, 4 bases at V and 1 base at J, with 7 bases in the middle. The CDR3 coding sequence is TGTGCCAGCAGTTCAAGCCTAACTAATGAAAAACTGTTTTTT. This codes for CASSSSLTNEKLFF.